This TCR beta chain is from a study of T cell responses to AZD1222 COVID-19 vaccine. As concerns this clone: As yet, its antigen is unknown.

Study observations and caveats: Spike-specific TCR repertoires showed rising breadth and depth after two AZD1222 doses. It was only after the peak T cell response that any repertoires were sampled. Donors, mostly white British, included more females; clonal diversity was possibly underestimated.

V gave up 6 bases and J gave up 2 bases, with 14 bases separating them. Germline V lookup: CDR1 MDHEN, CDR2 SYDVKM. The CDR3 consists of 14 residues. Sequencing was performed with immunoSEQ multiplex PCR; in TCRdb, only in-frame clones are kept and a portion is missing. This table has under 110,000 clones, more than 75% appearing once. The source material was peripheral blood, sampled on day 0 of AZD1222 vaccination. The rearrangement uses TRBV28 and TRBJ2-7, with a tentative D call TRBD1 (5 bases). The source is an adult in good health. Here the CDR3 reads CASRLQVGTYEQYF. The CDR3 nucleotides are TGTGCCAGCAGGCTACAGGTTGGGACCTACGAGCAGTACTTC. Variable domain in full (rest from reference TRBV28 and TRBJ2-7): DVKVTQSSRYLVKRTGEKVFLECVQDMDHENMFWYRQDPGLGLRLIYFSYDVKMKEKGDIPEGYSVSREKKERFSLILESASTNQTSMYLCASRLQVGTYEQYFGPGTRLTVT.